The 9 T cell receptor beta chains below all came from one sample that was sequenced in a study of glioma-infiltrating T cells after dendritic cell vaccination (dated by TCRdb to about 2016). Library creation used the immunoSEQ multiplex PCR assay. This immuneACCESS table, as held by TCRdb, lists in-frame sequences with V and J called but not all clones. Of the missing ones, under half trace to an unresolved V gene in checked studies; the others have no known cause. This sample comprises 75,000 to 100,000 clones, 79% of them detected only once. Less than 7% of the sample is held by the ten biggest clonotypes. Specimen: blood, collected before dendritic cell vaccination. The receptors shown here come from a human donor with glioblastoma.

The rearrangement joins TRBV10-3 to TRBJ1-2; D gene unclear. The V and J ends lost 5 bases and 1 base respectively, with 8 bases between them. This CDR3 is built from 13 residues. CDR1 is ENHRY and CDR2 is SYGVKD in the germline V gene. This CDR3 reads CAISHDNNYGYTF. CDR3 DNA: TGTGCCATCAGTCACGACAATAACTATGGCTACACCTTC.

The genes are TRBV5-1 and TRBJ1-1; weak D call: TRBD1 (5 bases). CDR1 and CDR2 from the germline V gene are SGHRS and YFSETQ. The CDR3 length is 16 residues. Trimming cost V 0 bases and J 7 bases, with 19 bases left between them. For the CDR3, the DNA is TGCGCCAGCAGCTTGGCCTTGGCCAGGGAAAACGGTGAAGCTTTCTTT. It yields the protein CASSLALARENGEAFF.

V gene TRBV28 combines with J gene TRBJ2-1; TRBD1 matches at 10 bases. This CDR3 has 14 residues. V trimming: 3 bases; J trimming: 8 bases; junction bases outside the gene matches: 4. The germline V gene encodes CDR1 MDHEN and CDR2 SYDVKM. CDR3 sequence: CASSLGQGIDEQFF. DNA for the CDR3: TGTGCCAGCAGTTTGGGACAGGGGATTGATGAGCAGTTCTTC.

V and J are TRBV2 and TRBJ1-1; a possible D gene is TRBD1 (5 bases). CDR3 size: 14 residues. Per germline, CDR1 SNHLY and CDR2 FYNNEI. The V end lost 0 bases, the J end lost 6 bases, and 11 bases lay between the germline ends. CDR3 region: CASSEALSTAEAFF. The DNA of the CDR3 is TGTGCCAGCAGTGAAGCGCTTTCGACAGCTGAAGCTTTCTTT.

This clone was detected ten times or more. The CDR3 sequence is CASSTGDRSYEQYF. DNA for the CDR3: TGTGCCAGCAGTACTGGGGACAGATCCTACGAGCAGTACTTC. The chain couples TRBV6-1 to TRBJ2-7; the match to TRBD1 covers 7 bases. Germline V gene data show CDR1 as MNHNS and CDR2 as SASEGT. J was trimmed by 1 base and V by 5 bases; bases with no gene match: 5. The CDR3 loop spans 14 amino acids.

The chain employs TRBV7-8 and TRBJ2-1, with 7 bases lining up with TRBD2. This CDR3 is built from 16 residues. The germline gives CDR1 SGHVS, CDR2 FQNEAQ. J lost 5 bases, V lost 3 bases, and 10 bases had no gene match. The CDR3 nucleotides read TGTGCCAGCAGCTTGAAGAGCGGGGCGGTAAACAATGAGCAGTTCTTC. Amino acids: CASSLKSGAVNNEQFF.

In this sample, this clone turned up a few times. The rearrangement links TRBV4-1 to TRBJ1-4, with 9 bases matching TRBD1. J was trimmed by 5 bases and V by 2 bases; bases with no gene match: 6. CDR3 length: 16 amino acids. Germline CDR1 is MGHRA and CDR2 is YSYEKL. The CDR3 nucleotides read TGCGCCAGCAGCCAACTAGACAGGGGGAGAAATGAAAAACTGTTTTTT. Protein sequence: CASSQLDRGRNEKLFF.

This sequence joins TRBV18 and TRBJ2-6; maybe TRBD1 (6 bases). Deletions cut 0 bases from V and 2 bases from J, with 8 bases between. This CDR3 is built from 16 residues. Per the germline V gene, CDR1 is KGHSH and CDR2 is LQKENI. The CDR3 DNA reads as TGTGCCAGCTCACCACCGGGACACCCTGGGGCCAACGTCCTGACTTTC. It codes for CASSPPGHPGANVLTF.

V gene TRBV29-1 combines with J gene TRBJ1-3; tentative D call: TRBD1 (6 bases). This CDR3 is built from 14 residues. Germline values: CDR1 SQVTM, CDR2 ANQGSEA. Trimming removed 3 bases at V and 0 bases at J, with 9 bases between. The CDR3 DNA reads TGCAGCGTTGATCGGGACAACTCTGGAAACACCATATATTTT. This sequence encodes CSVDRDNSGNTIYF. The full variable domain, its missing parts supplied by reference TRBV29-1 and TRBJ1-3, is SAVISQKPSRDICQRGTSLTIQCQVDSQVTMMFWYRQQPGQSLTLIATANQGSEATYESGFVIDKFPISRPNLTFSTLTVSNMSPEDSSIYLCSVDRDNSGNTIYFGEGSWLTVV.